A selection of T cell receptor beta chains follows, all from one sample in a study of blood T cell repertoires in COVID-19. Only in-frame clones appear in the TCRdb table, and some are missing; sequencing was by immunoSEQ multiplex PCR. The sample yields 75,000 or so clones, 70% to 90% seen once. Sequenced sample: peripheral blood. The receptors derive from an elderly woman with acute or convalescent COVID-19. Both conserved end residues are part of each CDR3. Each record gives: D gene, V gene, clone size, J gene, CDR3 protein, CDR3 DNA. The D gene is left open where the match is weak. Clone size is not always given. Where it is, it says once, few, many or a class for expanded clones.

D gene: -
V gene: TRBV19
clone size: -
J gene: TRBJ1-2
CDR3 protein: CASSPGQGRYGYTF
CDR3 DNA: TGTGCCAGTAGTCCCGGCCAGGGTCGGTATGGCTACACCTTC

D gene: TRBD2
V gene: TRBV24-1
clone size: -
J gene: TRBJ2-5
CDR3 protein: CATSDSGLAGVETQYF
CDR3 DNA: TGTGCCACCAGTGATTCGGGACTAGCGGGAGTTGAGACCCAGTACTTC

D gene: TRBD1
V gene: TRBV19
clone size: -
J gene: TRBJ1-1
CDR3 protein: CASSIWGGGQGTMNTEAFF
CDR3 DNA: TGTGCCAGTAGTATATGGGGTGGGGGACAGGGTACCATGAACACTGAAGCTTTCTTT

D gene: -
V gene: TRBV19
clone size: -
J gene: TRBJ1-1
CDR3 protein: CASSPSIMNTEAFF
CDR3 DNA: TGTGCCAGTAGTCCGAGTATAATGAACACTGAAGCTTTCTTT

D gene: TRBD2
V gene: TRBV3-1/TRBV3-2
clone size: -
J gene: TRBJ2-1
CDR3 protein: CASSRARSGRANEQFF
CDR3 DNA: TGTGCCAGCAGCCGAGCCCGGAGCGGGAGGGCCAATGAGCAGTTCTTC

D gene: -
V gene: TRBV29-1
clone size: -
J gene: TRBJ2-1
CDR3 protein: CSVMAKSNHEQFF
CDR3 DNA: TGCAGCGTTATGGCAAAGTCCAATCATGAGCAGTTCTTC

D gene: TRBD2
V gene: TRBV7-2
clone size: -
J gene: TRBJ2-1
CDR3 protein: CASSQTSGGSYNEQFF
CDR3 DNA: TGTGCCAGCAGCCAGACTAGCGGGGGTTCCTACAATGAGCAGTTCTTC

D gene: TRBD1
V gene: TRBV7-9
clone size: -
J gene: TRBJ1-2
CDR3 protein: CASSERDRWGYGYTF
CDR3 DNA: TGTGCCAGCAGCGAACGGGACAGGTGGGGCTATGGCTACACCTTC

D gene: TRBD1
V gene: TRBV19
clone size: -
J gene: TRBJ2-7
CDR3 protein: CASSMGTGGSQEQYF
CDR3 DNA: TGTGCCAGTAGTATGGGGACAGGGGGCTCACAGGAGCAGTACTTC

D gene: TRBD2
V gene: TRBV27
clone size: few
J gene: TRBJ2-7
CDR3 protein: CASSLGGRQRYEQYF
CDR3 DNA: TGTGCCAGCAGTTTAGGCGGGAGGCAGAGATACGAGCAGTACTTC

D gene: -
V gene: TRBV18
clone size: -
J gene: TRBJ2-7
CDR3 protein: CASSPGGQLSYEQYF
CDR3 DNA: TGTGCCAGCTCACCAGGAGGGCAGCTTTCCTACGAGCAGTACTTC

D gene: -
V gene: TRBV14
clone size: -
J gene: TRBJ1-6
CDR3 protein: CASSQAGNNSPLHF
CDR3 DNA: TGTGCCAGCAGCCAAGCAGGGAACAATTCACCCCTCCACTTT

D gene: -
V gene: TRBV14
clone size: -
J gene: TRBJ2-7
CDR3 protein: CASSQGLLNYEQYF
CDR3 DNA: TGTGCCAGCAGCCAAGGGCTTCTTAACTACGAGCAGTACTTC

D gene: -
V gene: TRBV18
clone size: -
J gene: TRBJ1-5
CDR3 protein: CASSPTPGASNQPQHF
CDR3 DNA: TGTGCCAGCTCACCGACTCCAGGGGCTAGCAATCAGCCCCAGCATTTT

D gene: -
V gene: TRBV30
clone size: -
J gene: TRBJ2-7
CDR3 protein: CAWSVLGGRSYEQYF
CDR3 DNA: TGTGCCTGGAGTGTTCTGGGGGGAAGAAGCTACGAGCAGTACTTC

D gene: -
V gene: TRBV10-3
clone size: -
J gene: TRBJ1-5
CDR3 protein: CAIRGGEHQPQHF
CDR3 DNA: TGTGCCATCCGAGGGGGGGAGCATCAGCCCCAGCATTTT

D gene: -
V gene: TRBV11-3
clone size: once
J gene: TRBJ2-5
CDR3 protein: CASSLGLIFSQQQETQYF
CDR3 DNA: TGTGCCAGCAGCTTGGGTTTAATCTTTAGCCAACAACAAGAGACCCAGTACTTC

D gene: TRBD1
V gene: TRBV18
clone size: -
J gene: TRBJ2-5
CDR3 protein: CASSLLRSGQGGETQYF
CDR3 DNA: TGTGCCAGCTCACTTCTCCGGTCGGGACAGGGGGGAGAGACCCAGTACTTC

D gene: -
V gene: TRBV30
clone size: -
J gene: TRBJ1-1
CDR3 protein: CAWFGGFGEAFF
CDR3 DNA: TGTGCCTGGTTCGGGGGTTTTGGTGAAGCTTTCTTT

D gene: -
V gene: TRBV20-1
clone size: once
J gene: TRBJ1-2
CDR3 protein: CSASRGEYRYTF
CDR3 DNA: TGCAGTGCTAGTCGGGGGGAATATAGGTACACCTTC

D gene: TRBD2
V gene: TRBV9
clone size: -
J gene: TRBJ2-2
CDR3 protein: CASSPPGTSGSPGELFF
CDR3 DNA: TGTGCCAGCAGCCCCCCCGGGACTAGCGGGAGCCCCGGGGAGCTGTTTTTT

D gene: -
V gene: TRBV30
clone size: -
J gene: TRBJ2-2
CDR3 protein: CAWTKERRLNTGELFF
CDR3 DNA: TGTGCCTGGACCAAGGAGAGGAGACTGAACACCGGGGAGCTGTTTTTT

D gene: -
V gene: TRBV5-5
clone size: -
J gene: TRBJ2-5
CDR3 protein: CASSTPGGETQYF
CDR3 DNA: TGTGCCAGCAGCACTCCAGGGGGGGAGACCCAGTACTTC

D gene: TRBD1
V gene: TRBV27
clone size: -
J gene: TRBJ1-1
CDR3 protein: CASSFTGTGAAEAFF
CDR3 DNA: TGTGCCAGCAGTTTTACCGGGACAGGGGCGGCGGAAGCTTTCTTT

D gene: -
V gene: TRBV6-1
clone size: -
J gene: TRBJ1-2
CDR3 protein: CASSEGRDNGYTF
CDR3 DNA: TGTGCCAGCAGTGAGGGGAGAGACAATGGCTACACCTTC

D gene: -
V gene: TRBV4-1
clone size: -
J gene: TRBJ2-1
CDR3 protein: CASSQEGGRVHNEQFF
CDR3 DNA: TGCGCCAGCAGCCAAGAAGGGGGGAGGGTCCACAATGAGCAGTTCTTC

D gene: TRBD1
V gene: TRBV7-2
clone size: few
J gene: TRBJ1-4
CDR3 protein: CASSARQGRGSLFF
CDR3 DNA: TGTGCCAGCAGCGCCCGACAGGGTCGAGGGTCACTGTTTTTT